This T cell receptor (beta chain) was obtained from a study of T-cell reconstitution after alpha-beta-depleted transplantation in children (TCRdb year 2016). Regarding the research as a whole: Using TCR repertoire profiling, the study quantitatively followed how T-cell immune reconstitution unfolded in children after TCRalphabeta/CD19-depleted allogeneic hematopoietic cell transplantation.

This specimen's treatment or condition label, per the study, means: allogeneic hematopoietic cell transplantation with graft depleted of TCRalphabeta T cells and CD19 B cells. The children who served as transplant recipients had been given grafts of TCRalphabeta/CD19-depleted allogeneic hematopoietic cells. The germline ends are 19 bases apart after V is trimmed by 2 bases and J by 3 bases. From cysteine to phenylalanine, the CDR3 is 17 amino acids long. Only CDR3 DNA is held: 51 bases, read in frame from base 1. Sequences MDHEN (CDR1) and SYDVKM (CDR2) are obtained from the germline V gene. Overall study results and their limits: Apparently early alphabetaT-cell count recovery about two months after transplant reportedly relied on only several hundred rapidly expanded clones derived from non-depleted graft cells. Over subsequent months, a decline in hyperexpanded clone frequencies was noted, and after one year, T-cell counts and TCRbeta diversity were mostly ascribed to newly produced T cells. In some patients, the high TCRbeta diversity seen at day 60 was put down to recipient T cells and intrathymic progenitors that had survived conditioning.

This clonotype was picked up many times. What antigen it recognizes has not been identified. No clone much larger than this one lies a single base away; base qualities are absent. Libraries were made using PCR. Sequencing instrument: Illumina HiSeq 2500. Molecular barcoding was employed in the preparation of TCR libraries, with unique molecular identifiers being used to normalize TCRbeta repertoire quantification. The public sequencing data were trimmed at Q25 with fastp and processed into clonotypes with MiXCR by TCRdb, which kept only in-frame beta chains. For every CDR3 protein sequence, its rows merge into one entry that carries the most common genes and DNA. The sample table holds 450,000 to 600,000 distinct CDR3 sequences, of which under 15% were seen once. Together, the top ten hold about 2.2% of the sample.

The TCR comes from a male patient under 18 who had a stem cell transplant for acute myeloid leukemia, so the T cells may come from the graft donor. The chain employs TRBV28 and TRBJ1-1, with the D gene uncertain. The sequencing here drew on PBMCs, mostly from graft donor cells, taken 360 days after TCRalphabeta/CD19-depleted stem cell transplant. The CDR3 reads CASSLRVRRPTHTEAFF. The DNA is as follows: TGTGCCAGCAGTTTAAGGGTAAGGCGACCGACTCACACTGAAGCTTTCTTT.